Following are 21 T cell receptor beta chains from one sample sequenced in a study of radiotherapy plus CTLA-4 blockade in lung cancer. Assay: immunoSEQ multiplex PCR; the TCRdb copy retains only in-frame clones and omits some. Among 65,000 to 95,000 clones listed, approximately 86% were seen once. The sample in question was peripheral blood, obtained from a patient treated with radiotherapy plus ipilimumab. The receptors were sampled from a human donor with non-small cell lung cancer who had stable disease on radiotherapy plus ipilimumab.

The V call is TRBV20-1, the J call TRBJ2-7; D possibly matches TRBD1 or TRBD2 (5 bases each). Trimming cost V 1 base and J 11 bases, with 12 bases left between them. Looked up from germline, CDR1 is DFQATT and CDR2 is SNEGSKA (reference sequence). This CDR3 region has 11 residues. For the CDR3, the DNA is TGCAGTGCTAGAGTAGGGGACCGGGAGTACTTC. Its translation is CSARVGDREYF.

J is TRBJ1-3 and V is TRBV5-1, with D hard to call. This CDR3 region has 14 residues. The germline V gene encodes CDR1 SGHRS and CDR2 YFSETQ. The V end was cut by 5 bases, the J end by 8 bases, with 17 bases between. The CDR3, as DNA: TGCGCCAGCAGTTCCCCACACCCGGACGACACCATATATTTT. The encoded protein is CASSSPHPDDTIYF.

This rearrangement joins TRBV11-3 to TRBJ1-3; D unresolved. The V gene lost 5 bases and the J gene lost 0 bases, with 14 bases spanning the gap. The V gene's germline CDR1 is SGHNT and CDR2 YENEEA. The CDR3 runs 16 residues. CDR3 in DNA: TGTGCCAGCAGCGGCGACGGACGGTACTCTGGAAACACCATATATTTT. Translated, it gives CASSGDGRYSGNTIYF.

The chain uses TRBV28 and TRBJ1-2, with D maybe TRBD1 (6 bases). Trimming stripped 6 bases from V and 6 bases from J, with 14 bases between. CDR1 MDHEN and CDR2 SYDVKM come from the germline V gene. This CDR3 spans 13 amino acids. The CDR3 loop is CASRTGTPHGYTF. DNA of the CDR3: TGTGCCAGCAGAACTGGGACACCACATGGCTACACCTTC.

V gene TRBV30 combines with J gene TRBJ1-6; no firm D call. The germline gives CDR1 GTSNPN, CDR2 SVGIG (reference sequence). Trimming stripped 1 base from V and 5 bases from J, with 6 bases between. There are 13 residues in the CDR3. The CDR3 DNA sequence: TGTGCCTGGAGTGGGAGGAATAATTCACCCCTCCACTTT. Its protein is CAWSGRNNSPLHF. The variable domain in full, with the rest retrieved from reference TRBV30 and TRBJ1-6, is SQTIHQWPATLVQPVGSPLSLECTVEGTSNPNLYWYRQAAGRGLQLLFYSVGIGQISSEVPQNLSASRPQDRQFILSSKKLLLSDSGFYLCAWSGRNNSPLHFGNGTRLTVT.

V is TRBV2 and J is TRBJ2-1; D unclear. Trimming removed 1 base from V and 9 bases from J, with 10 bases in between. The CDR3 runs to 13 residues. CDR1 SNHLY and CDR2 FYNNEI come from the germline V gene. CDR3: CASSEEAYPEQFF. The CDR3 bases are TGTGCCAGCAGTGAAGAGGCCTATCCTGAGCAGTTCTTC.

Note on this clone: The same CDR3 arises from other DNA sequences in this sample as well. The chain is built from TRBV7-9 and TRBJ1-5, with D hard to call. The germline gives CDR1 SEHNR, CDR2 FQNEAQ (reference sequence). CDR3 length: 14 residues. Deletions cut 1 base from V and 4 bases from J, with 8 bases between. CDR3 loop: CASSLGGWNQPQHF. Here the CDR3 DNA reads TGTGCCAGCAGCTTAGGCGGGTGGAATCAGCCCCAGCATTTT.

The V and J genes are TRBV9 and TRBJ2-3; 12 bases align to TRBD2. The junction had 7 bases not matched to a gene; V was cut back by 0 bases and J by 2 bases. Germline V gives CDR1 SGDLS, CDR2 YYNGEE. The CDR3 consists of 18 residues. The CDR3 region has the DNA TGTGCCAGCAGCGTAGAGGGACTAGCGGGTCACCTCACAGATACGCAGTATTTT. Translated: CASSVEGLAGHLTDTQYF.

J is TRBJ2-3 and V is TRBV6-5, with TRBD2 matching over 9 bases. V was pared by 3 bases and J by 0 bases, with 4 bases of the junction left unmatched. CDR3 size: 16 residues. Germline CDR1 is MNHEY and CDR2 is SVGAGI. The CDR3 here is CASSYRLAGSTDTQYF. In DNA form, the CDR3 reads TGTGCCAGCAGTTATAGGCTAGCGGGGAGCACAGATACGCAGTATTTT.

This clone was counted only a few times. The V and J genes are TRBV27 and TRBJ1-2; D is uncertain. The V gene lost 0 bases and the J gene lost 6 bases, with 11 bases spanning the gap. The CDR3 is 14 amino acids. Germline CDR1 and CDR2: MNHEY and SMNVEV (reference sequence). The CDR3 DNA sequence: TGTGCCAGCAGTTTATCGAGTTTGGTGGATGGCTACACCTTC. Its translation is CASSLSSLVDGYTF.

This sequence joins TRBV28 and TRBJ1-1; 8 bases align to TRBD1. The V segment lost 2 bases and the J segment 3 bases; nucleotides outside the gene matches: 14. This CDR3 spans 18 amino acids. Germline V lookup: CDR1 MDHEN, CDR2 SYDVKM. The CDR3: CASSLMGTGTELDTEAFF. CDR3 in DNA: TGTGCCAGCAGTTTAATGGGGACAGGAACCGAGTTAGACACTGAAGCTTTCTTT.

This chain joins TRBV28 and TRBJ2-7; D gene unclear. The length of the CDR3 is 11 residues. V lost 11 bases and J lost 0, with 8 bases in between. Per the germline V gene, CDR1 is MDHEN and CDR2 is SYDVKM. In DNA, the CDR3 is TGTGCCTTAACCTACTCCTACGAGCAGTACTTC. Protein product: CALTYSYEQYF.

The V gene is TRBV9, the J gene TRBJ2-3; unclear D gene. Germline CDR1 SGDLS, CDR2 YYNGEE. Trimming shortened V by 0 bases and J by 7 bases, and 12 bases separated the two germline ends. CDR3 length: 14 residues. The CDR3 coding sequence is TGTGCCAGCAGCGTAGCGGAATCGCGGAATACGCAGTATTTT. Its translation: CASSVAESRNTQYF. Variable domain in full (rest from reference TRBV9 and TRBJ2-3): DSGVTQTPKHLITATGQRVTLRCSPRSGDLSVYWYQQSLDQGLQFLIQYYNGEERAKGNILERFSAQQFPDLHSELNLSSLELGDSALYFCASSVAESRNTQYFGPGTRLTVL.

The chain recombines TRBV28 with TRBJ2-7; either TRBD1 or TRBD2 may supply D (5 bases each). Germline loops: CDR1 MDHEN, CDR2 SYDVKM. There are 15 residues in the CDR3. With 2 bases removed from V and 2 bases from J, the gap between germline ends came to 13 bases. The CDR3 DNA is TGTGCCAGCAGTTTAGAGGGGACCGGGGCCTACGAGCAGTACTTC. Its protein product is CASSLEGTGAYEQYF.

The chain recombines TRBV27 with TRBJ2-3; 7 bases are shared with TRBD2. The CDR3 sequence is 18 residues long. Germline V gives CDR1 MNHEY, CDR2 SMNVEV (reference sequence). V lost 3 bases and J lost 2; bases outside the gene matches: 14. CDR3 protein: CASSFPSSTAGTTDTQYF. The CDR3 DNA sequence: TGTGCCAGCAGTTTTCCATCCTCCACAGCGGGGACCACAGATACGCAGTATTTT.

The rearrangement links TRBV11-2 to TRBJ1-1; D uncertain. The V end was cut by 2 bases, the J end by 0 bases, with 10 bases between. The CDR3 length is 15 residues. The germline V gene has CDR1 SGHAT and CDR2 FQNNGV. In DNA, the CDR3 is TGTGCCAGCAGCTTAAAGGTTGACATGAACACTGAAGCTTTCTTT. Its protein is CASSLKVDMNTEAFF.

V is TRBV27 and J is TRBJ1-5; 9 bases match TRBD1. Germline CDR1 reads MNHEY; CDR2 reads SMNVEV (reference sequence). The CDR3 loop spans 16 amino acids. The V gene end was trimmed by 5 bases and the J gene end by 2 bases; junction bases not matched to a gene: 7. The CDR3 region is CASSHYRGQGNQPQHF. The CDR3 DNA sequence: TGTGCCAGCAGTCACTACAGGGGGCAGGGCAATCAGCCCCAGCATTTT.

The rearrangement joins TRBV28 to TRBJ2-3, with D possibly TRBD2 on 6 matching bases. Germline V gives CDR1 MDHEN, CDR2 SYDVKM. With 8 bases removed from V and 7 bases from J, the gap between germline ends came to 16 bases. The CDR3 is 13 residues long. CDR3 bases: TGTGCCAGCCAGCCCGCGGGGCGGAATACGCAGTATTTT. This encodes CASQPAGRNTQYF. The variable domain in full, completed from reference TRBV28 and TRBJ2-3, reads DVKVTQSSRYLVKRTGEKVFLECVQDMDHENMFWYRQDPGLGLRLIYFSYDVKMKEKGDIPEGYSVSREKKERFSLILESASTNQTSMYLCASQPAGRNTQYFGPGTRLTVL.

This rearrangement joins TRBV6-6 to TRBJ1-1; D is perhaps TRBD1 (5 bases). Germline CDR1 MNHNY, CDR2 SVGAGI (reference sequence). Between the trimmed V and J ends, which lost 6 bases and 8 bases, there was a span of 10 bases. This CDR3 spans 11 amino acids. The CDR3 nucleotides read TGTGCCAGCAGCCCCGGACAAGAAGCTTTCTTT. Encoded protein: CASSPGQEAFF.

The chain joins TRBV19 to TRBJ1-1; D is unclear. The CDR3 contains 14 residues. Looked up from germline, CDR1 is LNHDA and CDR2 is SQIVND (reference sequence). Trimming shortened V by 7 bases and J by 5 bases, and 17 bases separated the two germline ends. The CDR3 region has the DNA TGTGCCAGTACCCAGACAATGCCGGCTACTGAAGCTTTCTTT. Translated: CASTQTMPATEAFF.

The chain uses TRBV6-1 and TRBJ2-7; tentatively, D is TRBD2 (6 bases). The V end lost 2 bases, the J end lost 5 bases, and 22 bases lay between the germline ends. This CDR3 has 17 residues. The germline V gene encodes CDR1 MNHNS and CDR2 SASEGT. The CDR3 DNA sequence: TGTGCCAGCAGTGAAAGGCCCCGGCGGGGAAGAAAGGACGAGCAGTACTTC. This sequence encodes CASSERPRRGRKDEQYF.